A selection of T cell receptor beta chains follows, all from one sample in a study of metastatic and nonmetastatic thyroid tumors. MiXCR was used by TCRdb to re-call the PCR reads. The sample records about 92,000 clones, around 14% being singletons. The sequenced sample consisted of blood. The receptor set was obtained from a female donor with papillary thyroid cancer or a benign thyroid nodule (not recorded which). Some clones in this sample may be carry-over from other donors' samples. CDR3s include the opening cysteine and the closing phenylalanine or tryptophan. The D gene is left open where the match is weak. Clone size is given for some rows only: seen once, a few or many times, or a class if the clone is expanded.

J: TRBJ2-2
size: many
D: -
V: TRBV7-3
CDR3: CASSPHDGAGELFF
DNA: TGTGCCAGCAGCCCTCATGATGGGGCCGGGGAGCTGTTTTTT

J: TRBJ2-1
size: many
D: TRBD2
V: TRBV7-3
CDR3: CASSSGGPSDEQFF
DNA: TGTGCCAGCAGCTCGGGGGGGCCCAGCGATGAGCAGTTCTTC

J: TRBJ1-1
size: many
D: TRBD1
V: TRBV4-2
CDR3: CASSRQGRGGTEAFF
DNA: TGTGCCAGCAGCCGACAGGGAAGGGGGGGCACTGAAGCTTTCTTT

J: TRBJ2-7
size: many
D: -
V: TRBV3-1
CDR3: CASSRGGGTYEQYF
DNA: TGTGCCAGCAGCCGCGGGGGCGGGACCTACGAGCAGTACTTC

J: TRBJ1-2
size: many
D: -
V: TRBV6-1
CDR3: CASSEQGGVNYGYTF
DNA: TGTGCCAGCAGTGAGCAGGGAGGCGTCAACTATGGCTACACCTTC

J: TRBJ2-5
size: -
D: TRBD2
V: TRBV4-2
CDR3: CASSQSAGGRETQYF
DNA: TGTGCCAGCAGCCAGTCGGCGGGGGGCCGGGAGACCCAGTACTTC

J: TRBJ2-1
size: -
D: TRBD1
V: TRBV6-1
CDR3: CASGEVRGTGGNEQFF
DNA: TGTGCCAGCGGTGAAGTTCGGGGGACAGGGGGAAATGAGCAGTTCTTC

J: TRBJ1-1
size: few
D: -
V: TRBV28
CDR3: CASSLRSYLGNTEAFF
DNA: TGTGCCAGCAGTTTAAGGTCTTACCTGGGGAACACTGAAGCTTTCTTT

J: TRBJ2-2
size: many
D: -
V: TRBV11-2
CDR3: CASSGEVPSGELFF
DNA: TGTGCCAGCAGCGGGGAAGTACCTTCCGGGGAGCTGTTTTTT

J: TRBJ1-2
size: few
D: -
V: TRBV6-6
CDR3: CASIYSRTLPPNYGYTF
DNA: TGTGCCAGCATTTACTCGAGGACTCTCCCGCCTAACTATGGTTACACCTTC

J: TRBJ1-5
size: -
D: TRBD1
V: TRBV7-2
CDR3: CAGRGQGGQPHHF
DNA: TGTGCCGGCAGGGGACAGGGGGGACAGCCCCATCATTTT

J: TRBJ1-2
size: -
D: -
V: TRBV12-3/TRBV12-4
CDR3: CASSYGFYGYTF
DNA: TGTGCCAGCAGTTACGGATTCTATGGCTACACCTTT